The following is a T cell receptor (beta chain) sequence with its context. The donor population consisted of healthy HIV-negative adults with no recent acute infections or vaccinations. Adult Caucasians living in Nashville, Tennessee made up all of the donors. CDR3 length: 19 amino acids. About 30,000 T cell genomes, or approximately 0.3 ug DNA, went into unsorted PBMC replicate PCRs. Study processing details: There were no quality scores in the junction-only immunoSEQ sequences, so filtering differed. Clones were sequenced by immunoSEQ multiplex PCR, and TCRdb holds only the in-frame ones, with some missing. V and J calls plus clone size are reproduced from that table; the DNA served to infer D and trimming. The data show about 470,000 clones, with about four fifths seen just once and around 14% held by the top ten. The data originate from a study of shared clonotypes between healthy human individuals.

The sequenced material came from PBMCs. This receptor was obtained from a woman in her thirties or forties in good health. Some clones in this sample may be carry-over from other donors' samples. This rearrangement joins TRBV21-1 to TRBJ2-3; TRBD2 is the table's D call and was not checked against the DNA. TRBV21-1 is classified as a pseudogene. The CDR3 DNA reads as TGTGCCAGCAGCCCTCCCGGAGAGCTAGCGGGACGTGGCACAGATACGCAGTATTTT. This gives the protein CASSPPGELAGRGTDTQYF.